The clone carrying this T cell receptor (beta chain) has just one count. The CDR3 is 15 amino acids. Germline V gives CDR1 MDHEN, CDR2 SYDVKM. Trimming stripped 6 bases from V and 5 bases from J, with 16 bases between. These data originate in a study of cytomegalovirus exposure and HLA in healthy donors. PCR amplification relied on 60 Vbeta primers (plus 13 Jbeta primers). TCRdb keeps only in-frame clones here, not all; method: immunoSEQ multiplex PCR. Of just over 150,000 clones in the sample, roughly 80% were seen once. Specimen: PBMCs. This clonotype was obtained from a woman aged 25-40 years in good health and CMV-seronegative. The chain combines TRBV28 with TRBJ1-4, with D possibly matching TRBD1 (5 bases). CDR3 sequence: CASRGGGRRNEKLFF. The CDR3 region has the DNA TGTGCCAGCAGGGGGGGTGGCAGGAGGAATGAAAAACTGTTTTTT.